Sequencing of this TCR beta chain was carried out in a study of blood T cell repertoires in COVID-19 (dated by TCRdb to the early 2020s). Regarding the research as a whole: Collaborator samples came from the United States, Italy and Spain and covered acute and convalescent phases of COVID-19. The material from the prospective study consisted of cDNA or gDNA derived from T cells, B-cell-depleted T cells, or PBMCs. The dataset comprised deeply sampled blood TCRbeta repertoires from subjects exposed to, actively infected with, or recovered from COVID-19. The repertoires were made available in a free public database intended to serve as a resource for research on the immune response to SARS-CoV-2. The samples were drawn from two sources: the first 160 participants of the ongoing ImmuneRACE study, and over 950 subjects contributed by 6 global collaborators. Sample metadata almost always included a de-identified subject ID, COVID-19 status, age in years and sex. HLA class I and class II types, where available, came from metadata supplied by the sample provider rather than from assay-based typing.

The V end gives up 0 bases and the J end 7 bases, leaving 3 bases in the junction not matched to a gene. The CDR3 runs 13 amino acids, cysteine and phenylalanine included. Only the CDR3 DNA stays, 39 bases, in frame from base 1. Looking up the germline V gene (reference sequence) yields CDR1 SGHNT and CDR2 YYREEE. Worth noting for this clone: It lacks a known antigen. One base away there is no much larger clone; base qualities are not given.

Each collaborating institution followed its own protocols to collect whole blood in K2EDTA tubes. For TCRbeta analysis, collaborators shipped samples in one of three forms: frozen whole blood, isolated PBMCs, or DNA extracted from either of those sample types. Summary of the overall study and its limitations: The amount of clinical and demographic metadata varied by source and participant and was provided uncurated.

TCRbeta CDR3 regions were amplified from genomic DNA using the immunoSEQ Assay, a bias-controlled multiplex PCR. As for the authors' bioinformatics: The number of nucleated cells in each sample was estimated from the amplification of reference gene primers within the assay. Sequence reads were collapsed and filtered to measure the absolute abundance of every unique TCRbeta CDR3 rearrangement. For each sample, productive Simpson clonality was calculated as the square root of Simpson's diversity index over productive rearrangements. The immuneACCESS repertoire file appears here via TCRdb, limited to in-frame rearrangements. These files lack a portion of the clones; in checked studies, under half of the deficit traces to unresolved V genes, and the cause of the others is not known. That table supplies the V and J calls and clone size; D and trimming were determined from the DNA. This sample holds about 140,000 clones; 81% were observed only once. The ten biggest clones cover 7% to 10% of the sample.

This clonotype was sampled from a human donor in a cohort sampled during active COVID-19. The specimen was peripheral blood. This sequence uses TRBV5-4 and TRBJ2-7, with 8 central nucleotides matching TRBD2. The nucleotides are TGTGCCAGCAGCTTGGGGACTAGCAAGGAGCAGTACTTC. This encodes CASSLGTSKEQYF.